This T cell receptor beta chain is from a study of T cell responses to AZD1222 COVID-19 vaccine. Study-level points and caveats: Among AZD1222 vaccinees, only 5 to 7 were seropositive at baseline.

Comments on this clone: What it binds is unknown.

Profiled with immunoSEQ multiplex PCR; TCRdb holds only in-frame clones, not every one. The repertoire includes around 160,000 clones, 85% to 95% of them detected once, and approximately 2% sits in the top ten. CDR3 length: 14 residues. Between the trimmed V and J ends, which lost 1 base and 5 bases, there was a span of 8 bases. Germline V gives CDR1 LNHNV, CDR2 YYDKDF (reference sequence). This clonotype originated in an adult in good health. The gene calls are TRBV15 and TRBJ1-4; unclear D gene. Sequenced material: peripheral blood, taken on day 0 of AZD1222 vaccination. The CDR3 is CATSRGQINEKLFF. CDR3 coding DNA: TGTGCCACCAGCAGAGGACAAATAAATGAAAAACTGTTTTTT.